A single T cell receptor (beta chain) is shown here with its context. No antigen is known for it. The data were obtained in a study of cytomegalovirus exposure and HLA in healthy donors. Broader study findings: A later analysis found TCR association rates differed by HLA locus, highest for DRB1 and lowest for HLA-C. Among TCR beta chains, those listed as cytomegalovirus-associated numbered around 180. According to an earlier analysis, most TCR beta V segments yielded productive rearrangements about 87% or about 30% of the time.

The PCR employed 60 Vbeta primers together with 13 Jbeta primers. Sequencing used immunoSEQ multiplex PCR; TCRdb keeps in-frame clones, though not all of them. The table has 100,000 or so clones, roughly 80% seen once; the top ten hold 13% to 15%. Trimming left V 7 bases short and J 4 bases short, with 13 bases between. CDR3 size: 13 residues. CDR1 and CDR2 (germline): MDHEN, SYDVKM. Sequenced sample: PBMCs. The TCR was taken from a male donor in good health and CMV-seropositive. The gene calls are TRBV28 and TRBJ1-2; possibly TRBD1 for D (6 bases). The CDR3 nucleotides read TGTGCCAGCATTGGGGGCTCGGGCTATGGCTACACCTTC. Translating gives CASIGGSGYGYTF.